These 21 T cell receptor beta chains were all obtained from the same sample, sequenced in a study of blood T cell repertoires in COVID-19. Clones were read by immunoSEQ multiplex PCR, and TCRdb kept only the in-frame ones, dropping some. The sample lists 120,000 or so clones, 75% to 90% occurring once. The sample comprised peripheral blood. The receptor set was obtained from a human donor in a cohort sampled during active COVID-19.

This chain uses TRBV29-1 with TRBJ1-2; D gene uncertain. CDR1 SQVTM and CDR2 ANQGSEA come from the germline V gene. V lost 1 base and J 4 bases, leaving 7 bases between the germline ends. The CDR3 is 12 residues long. CDR3 sequence reads: CSVEVSAYGYTF. The DNA for the CDR3 is TGCAGCGTTGAAGTCAGCGCCTATGGCTACACCTTC.

The rearrangement uses TRBV5-1 and TRBJ1-4; 8 bases map to TRBD1. This CDR3 contains 15 residues. Trimming at V came to 0 bases and at J to 4 bases, leaving 2 bases not matched to a gene. The germline V gene has CDR1 SGHRS and CDR2 YFSETQ. The CDR3 region is CASSLATGVNEKLFF. CDR3 coding DNA: TGCGCCAGCAGCTTGGCGACAGGGGTTAATGAAAAACTGTTTTTT.

The V call is TRBV6-6, the J call TRBJ2-3, with 15 nucleotides matching TRBD2. Trimming at V came to 5 bases and at J to 4 bases, leaving 10 bases not matched to a gene. The CDR3 covers 18 residues. Per the germline V gene, CDR1 is MNHNY and CDR2 is SVGAGI (reference sequence). The CDR3 here is CASSQSRTSGRAADTQYF. DNA of the CDR3: TGTGCCAGCAGTCAATCCCGGACTAGCGGGAGGGCAGCAGATACGCAGTATTTT.

The V and J genes are TRBV6-5 and TRBJ2-1; 7 bases fit TRBD2. V lost 5 bases and J lost 3; bases outside the gene matches: 7. This CDR3 has 15 amino acids. Germline V gene lookup returns CDR1 MNHEY and CDR2 SVGAGI. The CDR3 here is CASSQTSSNYNEQFF. The CDR3 DNA reads as TGTGCCAGCAGTCAGACTAGCAGCAACTACAATGAGCAGTTCTTC.

The chain is built from TRBV25-1 and TRBJ1-2; D possibly corresponds to TRBD1 (6 bases). V lost 2 bases and J 3 bases, leaving 13 bases between the germline ends. CDR1 is MGHDK, CDR2 SYGVNS, per germline. The CDR3 sequence is 15 residues long. The CDR3 DNA follows: TGTGCCAGCAGTGAAACAGGATCAGGGGACTATGGCTACACCTTC. Its translation: CASSETGSGDYGYTF.

The genes are TRBV5-1 and TRBJ1-1, with a weak D call TRBD1 (5 bases). Germline V gene lookup returns CDR1 SGHRS and CDR2 YFSETQ. V lost 3 bases to trimming and J lost 1 base, with 13 bases between them. This CDR3 contains 15 residues. The CDR3 nucleotides are TGCGCCAGCAGCTCCAACCCAGACAGGAACACTGAAGCTTTCTTT. The encoded protein is CASSSNPDRNTEAFF.

The V gene is TRBV7-9, the J gene TRBJ1-2; 8 bases are shared with TRBD1. Looked up from germline, CDR1 is SEHNR and CDR2 is FQNEAQ (reference sequence). There are 17 residues in the CDR3. Unmatched junction bases numbered 14, after V lost 4 bases and J lost 4 bases. CDR3 DNA: TGTGCCAGCAGCTACACTCGACCGGGACAGGTATTCTATGGCTACACCTTC. It codes for CASSYTRPGQVFYGYTF.

The V call is TRBV6-5, the J call TRBJ2-1; 9 positions agree with TRBD2. The V segment lost 6 bases and the J segment 11 bases; nucleotides outside the gene matches: 14. Germline V CDR1 and CDR2: MNHEY, SVGAGI. CDR3 length: 15 amino acids. The CDR3 region is CASRGQRGARPKQFF. DNA of the CDR3: TGTGCCAGCAGGGGCCAGCGGGGGGCCCGCCCCAAGCAGTTCTTC.

The chain is built from TRBV19 and TRBJ1-5; weak D call: TRBD1 (5 bases). Trimming removed 3 bases from V and 0 bases from J, with 12 bases in between. Germline V gives CDR1 LNHDA, CDR2 SQIVND (reference sequence). CDR3 length equals 16 residues. CDR3 region: CASSIGRGYSNQPQHF. In DNA, the CDR3 is TGTGCCAGTAGTATCGGGAGGGGATATAGCAATCAGCCCCAGCATTTT.

The chain combines TRBV5-1 with TRBJ2-2; no definite D call. Trimming removed 1 base from V and 7 bases from J, with 11 bases in between. CDR1 is SGHRS, CDR2 YFSETQ, per germline. The CDR3 runs 14 residues. The CDR3 coding sequence is TGCGCCAGCAGCTTGCCCTCTTATCGCGGGGAGCTGTTTTTT. This sequence encodes CASSLPSYRGELFF.

This clone has more than one count but fewer than ten. The rearrangement uses TRBV19 and TRBJ1-1, with D hard to call. V was cut by 1 base and J by 4 bases, with 10 bases left in between. Germline CDR1 and CDR2: LNHDA and SQIVND (reference sequence). CDR3 length: 14 residues. The CDR3 region has the DNA TGTGCCAGTAGTATAGGAGAGTTGATCACTGAAGCTTTCTTT. Translation gives CASSIGELITEAFF.

The chain links TRBV2 to TRBJ2-7, with 7 bases identical to TRBD1. V lost 6 bases to trimming and J lost 3 bases; unmatched junction nucleotides: 11. The germline V gene has CDR1 SNHLY and CDR2 FYNNEI. The CDR3 covers 15 residues. In nucleotides, the CDR3 is TGTGCCAGCAGACCAGACAGGGTAAGGGACTACGAGCAGTACTTC. It codes for CASRPDRVRDYEQYF.

The chain employs TRBV19 and TRBJ2-1; D is undetermined. Germline CDR1 reads LNHDA; CDR2 reads SQIVND (reference sequence). This CDR3 is 13 amino acids long. V gave up 5 bases and J gave up 7 bases, with 12 bases separating them. The CDR3 sequence is CASSFPELNEQFF. The CDR3 nucleotides are TGTGCCAGTAGTTTCCCGGAGCTGAATGAGCAGTTCTTC.

The chain recombines TRBV6-1 with TRBJ1-4, with D possibly TRBD1 on 5 matching bases. V was trimmed by 3 bases and J by 3 bases, leaving 11 bases between them. CDR3 length equals 15 residues. Germline values: CDR1 MNHNS, CDR2 SASEGT. CDR3 sequence: CASSESRGSNEKLFF. For the CDR3, the DNA is TGTGCCAGCAGTGAGAGTCGGGGGTCTAATGAAAAACTGTTTTTT.

The chain employs TRBV21-1 and TRBJ1-1; the D call of TRBD1 is as the table states it, not checked on the DNA. TRBV21-1 is recorded as a pseudogene. The CDR3 contains 15 residues. The CDR3 DNA sequence: TGTGCCAGCAGCAGAGGACAGACCATGAACACTGAAGCTTTCTTT. It translates to CASSRGQTMNTEAFF.

V gene TRBV25-1 combines with J gene TRBJ2-1; 9 bases agree with TRBD1. With V trimmed by 1 base and J by 6 bases, 7 bases remained unmatched. The CDR3 loop spans 16 amino acids. CDR1 and CDR2 from the germline V gene are MGHDK and SYGVNS. The CDR3 region has the DNA TGTGCCAGCAGTGAATTGGGAGACAGGGGGATCAATGAGCAGTTCTTC. This sequence encodes CASSELGDRGINEQFF.

Only one count was recorded for this clone. V is TRBV2 and J is TRBJ1-4; TRBD1 matches 10 bases. Germline V gives CDR1 SNHLY, CDR2 FYNNEI. This CDR3 is 14 amino acids long. V lost 4 bases to trimming and J lost 8 bases; unmatched junction nucleotides: 4. This chain's CDR3 is CASSGGGQGEKLFF. CDR3 nucleotides: TGTGCCAGCAGTGGTGGGGGACAGGGGGAAAAACTGTTTTTT.

This rearrangement joins TRBV5-4 to TRBJ2-7; 9 nucleotides match TRBD1. Germline CDR1 and CDR2: SGHNT and YYREEE (reference sequence). The V and J ends lost 4 bases and 1 base, in that order; junction bases with no gene match: 6. This CDR3 region has 15 residues. The CDR3 reads CASSPDRGTSYEQYF. In DNA form, the CDR3 reads TGTGCCAGCAGCCCGGACAGGGGAACGTCCTACGAGCAGTACTTC.

The genes are TRBV18 and TRBJ2-2; 10 bases match TRBD2. This CDR3 region has 18 residues. V lost 2 bases, J lost 6 bases, and 12 bases stayed unmatched. CDR1 is KGHSH, CDR2 LQKENI, per germline. The CDR3 spells CASSPSGRLAGVAGELFF. CDR3 DNA: TGTGCCAGCTCACCATCGGGGCGGCTAGCGGGAGTAGCCGGGGAGCTGTTTTTT.

V and J are TRBV18 and TRBJ2-7, with TRBD2 as a possible D gene (5 bases). CDR3 length equals 15 residues. CDR1 KGHSH and CDR2 LQKENI come from the germline V gene. The ends were cut back, 3 bases at V and 0 bases at J, with 12 bases in the middle. The DNA for the CDR3 is TGTGCCAGCTCACCGGAGGCCCTTACCTCCTACGAGCAGTACTTC. Encoded protein: CASSPEALTSYEQYF. Together with reference TRBV18 and TRBJ2-7, the CDR3 gives the full variable domain: NAGVMQNPRHLVRRRGQEARLRCSPMKGHSHVYWYRQLPEEGLKFMVYLQKENIIDESGMPKERFSAEFPKEGPSILRIQQVVRGDSAAYFCASSPEALTSYEQYFGPGTRLTVT.

In this sample, this clone turned up once. The V call is TRBV24-1, the J call TRBJ1-1, with 7 bases identical to TRBD1. CDR3 size: 15 residues. Germline assignment: CDR1 KGHDR and CDR2 SFDVKD. With V trimmed by 4 bases and J by 3 bases, 7 bases remained unmatched. The CDR3 DNA sequence: TGTGCCACCAGTGAGATACAGGGGTTGGACACTGAAGCTTTCTTT. Protein product: CATSEIQGLDTEAFF.